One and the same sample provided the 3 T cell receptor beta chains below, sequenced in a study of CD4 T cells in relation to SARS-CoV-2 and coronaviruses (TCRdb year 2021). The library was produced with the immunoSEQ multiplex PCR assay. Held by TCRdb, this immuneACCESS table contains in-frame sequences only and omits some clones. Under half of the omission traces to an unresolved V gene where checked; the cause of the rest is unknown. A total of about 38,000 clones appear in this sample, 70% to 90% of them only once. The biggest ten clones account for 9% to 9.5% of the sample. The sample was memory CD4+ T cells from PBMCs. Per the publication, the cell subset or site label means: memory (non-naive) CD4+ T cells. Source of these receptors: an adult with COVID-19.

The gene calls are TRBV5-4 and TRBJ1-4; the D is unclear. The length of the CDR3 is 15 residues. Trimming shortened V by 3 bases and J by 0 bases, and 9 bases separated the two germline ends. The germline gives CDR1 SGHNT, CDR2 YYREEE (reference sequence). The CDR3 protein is CASSSDAATNEKLFF. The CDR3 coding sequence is TGTGCCAGCAGCTCGGATGCAGCAACTAATGAAAAACTGTTTTTT.

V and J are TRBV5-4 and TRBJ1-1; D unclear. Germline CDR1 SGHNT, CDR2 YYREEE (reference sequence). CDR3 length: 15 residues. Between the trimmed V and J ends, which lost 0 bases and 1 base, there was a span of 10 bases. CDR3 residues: CASSLEGPSNTEAFF. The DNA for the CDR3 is TGTGCCAGCAGCTTGGAAGGGCCATCGAACACTGAAGCTTTCTTT.

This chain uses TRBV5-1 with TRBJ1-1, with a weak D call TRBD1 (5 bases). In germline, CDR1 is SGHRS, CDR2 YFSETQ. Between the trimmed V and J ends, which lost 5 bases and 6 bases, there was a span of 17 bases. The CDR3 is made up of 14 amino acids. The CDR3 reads CASSILGGGAEAFF. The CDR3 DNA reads TGCGCCAGCAGTATTCTTGGGGGTGGGGCTGAAGCTTTCTTT.